This note documents a single TCR beta chain sequence. Profiling relied on immunoSEQ multiplex PCR, and the TCRdb table lists in-frame clones only, not all of them. The data show some 400,000 clones, roughly 89% seen once. The data stem from a study of blood T cell repertoires in COVID-19. The CDR3 consists of 13 residues. Trimming pared 4 bases from V and 6 bases from J, leaving 13 bases between. Germline CDR1 and CDR2: GTSNPN and SVGIG (reference sequence). The gene calls are TRBV30 and TRBJ1-5, with unresolved D. Sample: PBMCs or T cells enriched from blood (not recorded which). The source is a woman aged 30 to 39 who had recovered from COVID-19. The CDR3 here is CAWTHSVGQPQHF. In nucleotides, the CDR3 is TGTGCCTGGACCCACAGTGTAGGTCAGCCCCAGCATTTT.